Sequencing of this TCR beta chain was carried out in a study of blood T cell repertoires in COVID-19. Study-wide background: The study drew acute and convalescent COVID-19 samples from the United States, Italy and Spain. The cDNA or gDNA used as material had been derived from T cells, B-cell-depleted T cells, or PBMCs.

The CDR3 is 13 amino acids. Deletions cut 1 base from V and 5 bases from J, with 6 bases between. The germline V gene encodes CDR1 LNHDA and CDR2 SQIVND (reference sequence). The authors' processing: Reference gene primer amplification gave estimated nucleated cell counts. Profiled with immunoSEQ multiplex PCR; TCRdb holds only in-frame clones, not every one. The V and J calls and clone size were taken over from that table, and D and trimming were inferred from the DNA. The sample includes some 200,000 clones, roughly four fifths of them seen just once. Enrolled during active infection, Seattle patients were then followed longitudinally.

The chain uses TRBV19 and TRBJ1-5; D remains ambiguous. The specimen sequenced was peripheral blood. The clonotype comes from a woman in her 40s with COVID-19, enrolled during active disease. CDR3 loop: CASSIGQYQPQHF. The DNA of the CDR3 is TGTGCCAGTAGTATAGGGCAGTATCAGCCCCAGCATTTT. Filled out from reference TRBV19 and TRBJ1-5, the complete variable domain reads DGGITQSPKYLFRKEGQNVTLSCEQNLNHDAMYWYRQDPGQGLRLIYYSQIVNDFQKGDIAEGYSVSREKKESFPLTVTSAQKNPTAFYLCASSIGQYQPQHFGDGTRLSIL.